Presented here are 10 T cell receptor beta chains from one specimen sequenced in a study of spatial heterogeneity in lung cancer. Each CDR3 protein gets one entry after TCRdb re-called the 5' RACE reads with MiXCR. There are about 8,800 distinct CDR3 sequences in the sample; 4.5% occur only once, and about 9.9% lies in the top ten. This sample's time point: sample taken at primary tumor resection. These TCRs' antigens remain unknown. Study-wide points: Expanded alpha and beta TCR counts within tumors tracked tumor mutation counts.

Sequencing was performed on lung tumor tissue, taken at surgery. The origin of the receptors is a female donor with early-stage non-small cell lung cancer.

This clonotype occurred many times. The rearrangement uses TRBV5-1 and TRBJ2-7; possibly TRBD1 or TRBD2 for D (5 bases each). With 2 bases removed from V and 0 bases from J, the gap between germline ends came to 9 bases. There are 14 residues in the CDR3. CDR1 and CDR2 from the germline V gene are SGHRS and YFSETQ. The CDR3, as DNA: TGCGCCAGCAGCTTACGGGACGCCTCCTACGAGCAGTACTTC. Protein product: CASSLRDASYEQYF.

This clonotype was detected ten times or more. The CDR3 sequence: CASRQTSGRRNEQYF. In DNA, the CDR3 is TGTGCCAGCAGGCAAACTAGCGGGAGGAGGAACGAGCAGTACTTC. This chain links TRBV6-5 with TRBJ2-7, with TRBD2 identical over 12 bases. CDR3 size: 15 residues. Germline V gives CDR1 MNHEY, CDR2 SVGAGI. Losses at the gene ends were 6 bases for V and 5 bases for J; bases not matched to a gene: 8.

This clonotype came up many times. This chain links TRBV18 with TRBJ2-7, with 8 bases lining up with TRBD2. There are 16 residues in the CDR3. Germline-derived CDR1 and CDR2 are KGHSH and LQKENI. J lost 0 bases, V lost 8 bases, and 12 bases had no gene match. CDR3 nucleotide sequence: TGTGCCAGCGCGCCGATGAGCGGGAGTGTCTCCTACGAGCAGTACTTC. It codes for CASAPMSGSVSYEQYF.

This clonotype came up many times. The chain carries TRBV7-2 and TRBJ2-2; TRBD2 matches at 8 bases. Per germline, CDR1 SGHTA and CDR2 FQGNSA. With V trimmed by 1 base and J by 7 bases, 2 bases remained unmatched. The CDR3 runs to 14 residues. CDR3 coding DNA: TGTGCCAGCAGCTTAGTAGCGGGAAACGGGGAGCTGTTTTTT. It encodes CASSLVAGNGELFF.

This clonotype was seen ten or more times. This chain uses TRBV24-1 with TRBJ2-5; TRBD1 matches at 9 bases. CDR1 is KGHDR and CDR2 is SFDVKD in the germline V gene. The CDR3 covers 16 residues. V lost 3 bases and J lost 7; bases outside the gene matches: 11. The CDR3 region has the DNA TGTGCCACCAGTGATCCGCCCACAGGGGGCCGGGGGACCCAGTACTTC. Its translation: CATSDPPTGGRGTQYF.

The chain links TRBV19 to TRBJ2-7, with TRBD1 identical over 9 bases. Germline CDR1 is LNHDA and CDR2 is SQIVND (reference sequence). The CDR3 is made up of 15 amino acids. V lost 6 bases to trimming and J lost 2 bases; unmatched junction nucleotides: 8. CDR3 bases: TGTGCCAGTAGGCTAACCGGGACAGGGCCCTACGAGCAGTACTTC. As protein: CASRLTGTGPYEQYF.

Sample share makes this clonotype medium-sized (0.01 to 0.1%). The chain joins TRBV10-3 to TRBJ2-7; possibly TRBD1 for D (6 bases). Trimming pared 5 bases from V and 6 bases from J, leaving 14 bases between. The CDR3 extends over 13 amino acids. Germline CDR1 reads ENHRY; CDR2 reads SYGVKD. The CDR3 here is CAISYRDNGEQYF. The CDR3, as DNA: TGTGCCATCAGTTACCGGGACAATGGCGAGCAGTACTTC.

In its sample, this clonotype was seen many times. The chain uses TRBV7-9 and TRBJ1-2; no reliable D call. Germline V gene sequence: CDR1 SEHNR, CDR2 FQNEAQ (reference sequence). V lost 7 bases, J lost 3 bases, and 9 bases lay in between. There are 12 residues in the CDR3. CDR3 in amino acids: CASNRGDYGYTF. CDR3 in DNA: TGTGCCAGCAATCGGGGTGACTATGGCTACACCTTC. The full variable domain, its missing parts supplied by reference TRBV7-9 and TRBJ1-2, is DTGVSQNPRHKITKRGQNVTFRCDPISEHNRLYWYRQTLGQGPEFLTYFQNEAQLEKSRLLSDRFSAERPKGSFSTLEIQRTEQGDSAMYLCASNRGDYGYTFGSGTRLTVV.

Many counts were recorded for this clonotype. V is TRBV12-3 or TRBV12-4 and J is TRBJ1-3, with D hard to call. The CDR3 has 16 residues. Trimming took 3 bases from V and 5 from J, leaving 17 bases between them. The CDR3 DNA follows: TGTGCCAGCAGTTTTTACTTGTCGGGAGGGAGAAACACCATATATTTT. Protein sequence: CASSFYLSGGRNTIYF.

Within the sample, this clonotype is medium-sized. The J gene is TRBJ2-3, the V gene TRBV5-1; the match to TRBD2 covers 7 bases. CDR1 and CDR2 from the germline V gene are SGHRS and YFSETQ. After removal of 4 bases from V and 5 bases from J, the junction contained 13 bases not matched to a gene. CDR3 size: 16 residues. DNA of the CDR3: TGCGCCAGCAGCCCCCCGGCGGGAGACGGGATAGATACGCAGTATTTT. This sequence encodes CASSPPAGDGIDTQYF.